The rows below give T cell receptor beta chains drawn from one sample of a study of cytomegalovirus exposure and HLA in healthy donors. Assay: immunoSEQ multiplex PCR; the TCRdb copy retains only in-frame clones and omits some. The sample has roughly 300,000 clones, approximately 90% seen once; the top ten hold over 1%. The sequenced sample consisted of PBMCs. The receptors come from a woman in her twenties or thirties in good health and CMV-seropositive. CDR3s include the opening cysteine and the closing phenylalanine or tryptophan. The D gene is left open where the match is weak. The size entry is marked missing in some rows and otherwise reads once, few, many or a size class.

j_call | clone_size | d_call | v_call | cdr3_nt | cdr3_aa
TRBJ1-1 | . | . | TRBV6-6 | TGTGCCAGCAGTTACATTGTCGTAGGGGCGAACACTGAAGCTTTCTTT | CASSYIVVGANTEAFF
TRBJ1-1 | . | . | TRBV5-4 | TGTGCCAGCAGCTTCCCGAGGGGTAACACTGAAGCTTTCTTT | CASSFPRGNTEAFF
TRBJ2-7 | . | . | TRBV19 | TGTGCCAGTAGTATCCCCAGGGGTCGGCTCTACGAGCAGTACTTC | CASSIPRGRLYEQYF
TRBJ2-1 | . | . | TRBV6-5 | TGTGCCAGCAGTTACTCGGCCTTTGTATACAATGAGCAGTTCTTC | CASSYSAFVYNEQFF
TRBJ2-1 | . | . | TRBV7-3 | TGTGCCAGCAGCCCCAATCCCAGCTCCTACAATGAGCAGTTCTTC | CASSPNPSSYNEQFF
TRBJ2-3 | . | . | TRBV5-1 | TGCGCCAGCAGCTTACAGGGAGAGGGCACAGATACGCAGTATTTT | CASSLQGEGTDTQYF
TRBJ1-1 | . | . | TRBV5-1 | TGCGCCAGCAGATCAACAACAGGGTCCGGCACTGAAGCTTTCTTT | CASRSTTGSGTEAFF
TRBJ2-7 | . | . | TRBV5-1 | TGCGCCAGCAGCTTGGCGAGGATGCCTAGTGACTACGAGCAGTACTTC | CASSLARMPSDYEQYF
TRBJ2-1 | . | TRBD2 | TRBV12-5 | TGTGCTAGTGGTTTGGTATTAGCGGGGGGCAATGAGCAGTTCTTC | CASGLVLAGGNEQFF
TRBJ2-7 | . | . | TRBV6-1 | TGTGCCAGCATTGATTCCGGGACTTTGATGAACGAGCAGTACTTC | CASIDSGTLMNEQYF
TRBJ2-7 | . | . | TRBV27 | TGTGCCAGCGCGGCGGGTTTGAGGTCCTACGAGCAGTACTTC | CASAAGLRSYEQYF
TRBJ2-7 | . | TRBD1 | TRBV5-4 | TGTGCCAGCAGCCGGGACAGCCAAAGCTCCTACGAGCAGTACTTC | CASSRDSQSSYEQYF
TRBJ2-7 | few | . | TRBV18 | TGTGCCAGCTCACCAAGGGCGGGCGGCTACGAGCAGTACTTC | CASSPRAGGYEQYF
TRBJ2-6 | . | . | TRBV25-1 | TGTGCCAGCAGTGAAAGGGCAGGCGTGAGCTCTGGGGCCAACGTCCTGACTTTC | CASSERAGVSSGANVLTF
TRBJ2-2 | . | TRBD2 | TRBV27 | TGTGCCAGCAGTCGAGTAGCGGGAGGGTGGAACACCGGGGAGCTGTTTTTT | CASSRVAGGWNTGELFF
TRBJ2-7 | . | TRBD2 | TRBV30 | TGTGCCTGGAGTGTCAACCAACTAGCGGAGCAGTACTTC | CAWSVNQLAEQYF
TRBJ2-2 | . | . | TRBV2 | TGTGCCAGCAGTATATCCTTCGCGAACACCGGGGAGCTGTTTTTT | CASSISFANTGELFF
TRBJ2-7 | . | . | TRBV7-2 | TGTGCCAGCAGCTTAAGGCACACTACCTACGAGCAGTACTTC | CASSLRHTTYEQYF
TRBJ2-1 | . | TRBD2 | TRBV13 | TGTGCCAGCAGCTTACCGCTAGCGGGGGGCCGGAGGGAGCAGTTCTTC | CASSLPLAGGRREQFF
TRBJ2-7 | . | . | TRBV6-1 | TGTGCCAGCAGTGAGTTTGGGCCGTACGAGCAGTACTTC | CASSEFGPYEQYF
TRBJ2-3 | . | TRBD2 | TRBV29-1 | TGCAGCGCTATGGCGGGGGGGCCGACAGATACGCAGTATTTT | CSAMAGGPTDTQYF
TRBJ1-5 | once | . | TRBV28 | TGTGCCAGCAGTTTATTCTCCCTGAGACAGCTCGGTTTGAAGCCCCAGCATTTT | CASSLFSLRQLGLKPQHF
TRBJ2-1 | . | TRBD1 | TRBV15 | TGTGCCACCAGCGGGGGCCCCGGGACAGGGGGCCAGATCTCCTACAATGAGCAGTTCTTC | CATSGGPGTGGQISYNEQFF
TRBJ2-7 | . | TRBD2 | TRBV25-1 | TGTGCCAGCAGTGACCGGACTAGCGGGATCTACGAGCAGTACTTC | CASSDRTSGIYEQYF